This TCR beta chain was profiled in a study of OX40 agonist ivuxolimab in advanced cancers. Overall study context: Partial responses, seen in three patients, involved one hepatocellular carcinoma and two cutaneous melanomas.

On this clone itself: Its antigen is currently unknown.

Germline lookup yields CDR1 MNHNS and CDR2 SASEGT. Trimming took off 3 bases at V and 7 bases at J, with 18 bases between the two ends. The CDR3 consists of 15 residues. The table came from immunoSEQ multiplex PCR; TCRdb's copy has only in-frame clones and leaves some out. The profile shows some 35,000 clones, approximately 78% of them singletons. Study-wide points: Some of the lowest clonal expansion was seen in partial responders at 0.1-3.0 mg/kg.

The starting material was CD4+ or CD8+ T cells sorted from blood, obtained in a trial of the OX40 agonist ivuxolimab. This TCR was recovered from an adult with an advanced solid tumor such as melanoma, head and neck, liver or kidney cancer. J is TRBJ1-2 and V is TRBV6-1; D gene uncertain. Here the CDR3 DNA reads TGTGCCAGCAGTGAGGAGTGGGGAGGGATCTTTGGCTACACCTTC. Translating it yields CASSEEWGGIFGYTF.